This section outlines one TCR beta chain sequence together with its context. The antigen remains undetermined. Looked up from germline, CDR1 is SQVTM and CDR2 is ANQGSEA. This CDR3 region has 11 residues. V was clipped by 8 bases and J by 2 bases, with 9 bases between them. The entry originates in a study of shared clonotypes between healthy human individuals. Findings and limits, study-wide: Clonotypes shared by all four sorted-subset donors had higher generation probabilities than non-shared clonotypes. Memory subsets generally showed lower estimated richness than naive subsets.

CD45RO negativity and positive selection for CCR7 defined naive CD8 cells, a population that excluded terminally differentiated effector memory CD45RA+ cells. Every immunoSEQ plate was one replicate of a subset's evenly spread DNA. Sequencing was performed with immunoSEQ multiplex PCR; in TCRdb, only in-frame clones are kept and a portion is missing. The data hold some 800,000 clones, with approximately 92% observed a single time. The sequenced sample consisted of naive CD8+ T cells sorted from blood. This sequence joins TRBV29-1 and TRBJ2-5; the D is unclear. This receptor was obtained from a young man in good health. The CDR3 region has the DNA TGCAGCCCCCGGGTACAAGAGACCCAGTACTTC. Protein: CSPRVQETQYF.